Listed here are 14 T cell receptor beta chains from one sample, sequenced in a study of long-term antiretroviral therapy in people with HIV (dated 2022 in TCRdb). The immunoSEQ hsTCRB v3.0 assay was used at survey level resolution to sequence the TRB variable region. TCRdb retrieved this table from immuneACCESS and kept in-frame rearrangements only. Not all clones are present; in checked studies, unresolved V genes account for under half, and no reason is known for the remainder. This sample comprises about 34,000 clones, around 94% of them detected only once. The ten largest account for 3.5% to 4.5% of the sample. Sequenced here: unsorted PBMCs, sampled about 5.1 years after starting antiretroviral therapy. The source is a woman between 45 and 60 years old with HIV.

The rearrangement joins TRBV6-5 to TRBJ1-2, with unresolved D. The CDR3 is 12 residues long. Trimming took off 5 bases at V and 0 bases at J, with 4 bases between the two ends. CDR1 and CDR2 (germline): MNHEY, SVGAGI. CDR3 region: CASSTANYGYTF. The DNA for the CDR3 is TGTGCCAGCAGTACGGCTAACTATGGCTACACCTTC.

Concerning this clone itself: The germline gene is not matched at one end of the junction; a read error may be the cause. The chain links TRBV7-9 to TRBJ2-3, with 9 positions matching TRBD1. The CDR3 has 16 amino acids. The germline CDR1 and CDR2 sequences are SEHNR and FQNEAQ (reference sequence). The CDR3 nucleotides read TGTGCCAGCAACTTACGGACAACAGGGGGCGCGGATACGCAGTATTTT. This translates into CASNLRTTGGADTQYF.

The rearrangement joins TRBV7-8 to TRBJ1-5, with a possible D match to TRBD1 (5 bases). The CDR3 runs to 15 residues. Per the germline V gene, CDR1 is SGHVS and CDR2 is FQNEAQ. V shed 4 bases and J shed 2 bases, with 12 bases lying between them. As DNA, the CDR3 is TGTGCCAGCAGCTGGGGGTCGGGACGCAATCAGCCCCAGCATTTT. It translates to CASSWGSGRNQPQHF.

The chain carries TRBV6-1 and TRBJ1-1, with a tentative D call TRBD1 (5 bases). Germline values: CDR1 MNHNS, CDR2 SASEGT. This CDR3 has 17 amino acids. The germline V and J ends were trimmed by 2 bases and 0 bases, with 16 bases remaining between them. In DNA form, the CDR3 reads TGTGCCAGCAGTGAATCCCCAGGGCGGTTATTGAACACTGAAGCTTTCTTT. It codes for CASSESPGRLLNTEAFF.

The V gene is TRBV27, the J gene TRBJ1-1; 7 nucleotides match TRBD1. This CDR3 spans 15 amino acids. Germline lookup yields CDR1 MNHEY and CDR2 SMNVEV (reference sequence). With V trimmed by 5 bases and J by 0 bases, 6 bases remained unmatched. The CDR3 is CASSRGQSMNTEAFF. In nucleotides, the CDR3 is TGTGCCAGCAGTCGGGGACAGTCCATGAACACTGAAGCTTTCTTT.

The chain carries TRBV6-1 and TRBJ2-7; D perhaps matches TRBD1 (6 bases). The germline V gene has CDR1 MNHNS and CDR2 SASEGT. V lost 2 bases and J lost 4, with 15 bases in between. This CDR3 region has 15 residues. The CDR3 DNA reads as TGTGCCAGCAGTGAAAGAGTTGGACAGTATTACGAGCAGTACTTC. This sequence encodes CASSERVGQYYEQYF.

The chain recombines TRBV5-1 with TRBJ2-1; 8 nucleotides line up with TRBD1. CDR1 is SGHRS, CDR2 YFSETQ, per germline. The CDR3 length is 15 residues. The V and J ends lost 1 base and 2 bases, in that order; junction bases with no gene match: 2. This CDR3 is CASSLPGGPYNEQFF. CDR3 DNA: TGCGCCAGCAGCTTGCCAGGGGGCCCCTACAATGAGCAGTTCTTC.

V usage is TRBV30 and J usage is TRBJ1-3, with D perhaps matching TRBD1 (5 bases). Germline assignment: CDR1 GTSNPN and CDR2 SVGIG (reference sequence). Trimming cost V 0 bases and J 2 bases, with 11 bases left between them. The CDR3 has 15 amino acids. This CDR3 is CAWSVQVGPGNTIYF. CDR3 bases: TGTGCCTGGAGTGTACAGGTGGGCCCTGGAAACACCATATATTTT.

The chain has TRBV5-6 and TRBJ1-2; possible D gene TRBD1, 6 bases. V shed 4 bases and J shed 0 bases, with 13 bases lying between them. CDR1 and CDR2 (germline): SGHDT, YYEEEE. CDR3 length equals 15 residues. CDR3 nucleotide sequence: TGTGCCAGCAGCCCTAACAGGGTGACTAACTATGGCTACACCTTC. This gives the protein CASSPNRVTNYGYTF.

The CDR3 nucleotides are TGCGCCAGCAGCCAAGAGGGACTAGCGGGAGATACGCAGTATTTT. It encodes CASSQEGLAGDTQYF. V is TRBV4-3 and J is TRBJ2-3, with TRBD2 identical over 12 bases. The germline CDR1 and CDR2 sequences are LGHNA and YSLEER. V lost 0 bases to trimming and J lost 5 bases; unmatched junction nucleotides: 0. The CDR3 contains 15 residues.

The chain carries TRBV5-4 and TRBJ2-5, with a weak D call TRBD1 (5 bases). CDR1 and CDR2 (germline): SGHNT, YYREEE (reference sequence). The CDR3 contains 14 residues. V gave up 4 bases and J gave up 2 bases, with 12 bases separating them. The CDR3 spells CASSARQIQETQYF. The CDR3 DNA is TGTGCCAGCAGCGCCCGACAGATACAAGAGACCCAGTACTTC.

CDR3 DNA sequence: TGTGCCAGCAGCCTCATGGGGGCTACAGATACGCAGTATTTT. Translating gives CASSLMGATDTQYF. The chain combines TRBV7-3 with TRBJ2-3; a weak D match, TRBD1 (6 bases). Germline V gives CDR1 SGHTA, CDR2 FQGTGA. V was trimmed by 5 bases and J by 3 bases, leaving 12 bases between them. The CDR3 covers 14 residues.

V gene TRBV4-1 combines with J gene TRBJ1-2; no reliable D call. Germline CDR1 and CDR2: MGHRA and YSYEKL. Trimming pared 0 bases from V and 7 bases from J, leaving 9 bases between. The CDR3 runs 13 residues. DNA for the CDR3: TGCGCCAGCAGCCAAGATAGGGAAGGTGGCTACACCTTC. The encoded protein is CASSQDREGGYTF.

The rearrangement joins TRBV19 to TRBJ2-5; a weak D match, TRBD2 (6 bases). Germline loops: CDR1 LNHDA, CDR2 SQIVND (reference sequence). Trimming cost V 5 bases and J 8 bases, with 24 bases left between them. The CDR3 totals 16 residues. The CDR3 DNA is TGTGCCAGTAGTCGAGGTGGGAGGCAGTCCAAACAAACCCAGTACTTC. Amino acid sequence: CASSRGGRQSKQTQYF.